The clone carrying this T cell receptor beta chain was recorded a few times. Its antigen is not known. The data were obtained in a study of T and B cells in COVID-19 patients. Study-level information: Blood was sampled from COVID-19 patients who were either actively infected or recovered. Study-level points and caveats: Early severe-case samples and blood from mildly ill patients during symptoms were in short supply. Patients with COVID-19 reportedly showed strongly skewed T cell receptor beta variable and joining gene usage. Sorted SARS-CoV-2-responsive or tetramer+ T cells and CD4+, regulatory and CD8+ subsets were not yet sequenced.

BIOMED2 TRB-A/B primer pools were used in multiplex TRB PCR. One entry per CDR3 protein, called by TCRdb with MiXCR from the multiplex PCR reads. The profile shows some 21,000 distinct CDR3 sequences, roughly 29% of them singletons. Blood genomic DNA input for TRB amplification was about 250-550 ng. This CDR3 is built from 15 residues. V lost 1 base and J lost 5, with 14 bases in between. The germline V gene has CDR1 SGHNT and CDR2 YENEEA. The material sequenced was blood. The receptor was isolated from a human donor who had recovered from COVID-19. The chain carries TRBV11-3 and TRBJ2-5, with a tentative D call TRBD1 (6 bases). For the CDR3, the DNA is TGTGCCAGCAGCTTAGTCAGGACAGCCAGGGAGACCCAGTACTTC. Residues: CASSLVRTARETQYF.